Listed here are 25 T cell receptor beta chains from one sample, sequenced in a study of T cells in tuberculosis. The time point is: new active TB diagnosis, blood taken before or within 7 days of starting treatment. This table comes from immunoSEQ multiplex PCR, and its TCRdb copy is limited to in-frame clones, with some not included. The sample consists of more than 35,000 clones, roughly 95% of them appearing once. Sequencing was performed on PBMCs, taken at tuberculosis diagnosis. Source of these receptors: an adult with tuberculosis.

The V call is TRBV5-1, the J call TRBJ2-2, with no clear D. Per germline, CDR1 SGHRS and CDR2 YFSETQ. The CDR3 has 16 residues. The V end was cut by 4 bases, the J end by 5 bases, with 18 bases between. DNA for the CDR3: TGCGCCAGCAGCGCTTCCTCCGGGTTCTTAACCGGGGAGCTGTTTTTT. As protein: CASSASSGFLTGELFF.

J is TRBJ2-7 and V is TRBV2, with TRBD1 identical over 8 bases. Germline V gives CDR1 SNHLY, CDR2 FYNNEI. Germline trimming cut 8 bases from V and 1 base from J; bases unmatched to any gene: 7. The CDR3 is made up of 14 amino acids. DNA of the CDR3: TGTGCCAGCGCAACAGGGGGACCTTCCTACGAGCAGTACTTC. This gives the protein CASATGGPSYEQYF.

The chain couples TRBV7-2 to TRBJ1-6, with D tentatively TRBD1 (6 bases). Germline V CDR1 and CDR2: SGHTA, FQGNSA. The V gene lost 4 bases and the J gene lost 9 bases, with 19 bases spanning the gap. The length of the CDR3 is 16 residues. The CDR3 protein is CASSSLVGGKGSPLHF. CDR3 sequence (DNA): TGTGCCAGCAGCTCTCTCGTAGGGGGAAAGGGTTCACCCCTCCACTTT.

The sample holds a few counts of this clone. This chain joins TRBV29-1 and TRBJ2-7, with TRBD1 identical over 7 bases. CDR1 is SQVTM, CDR2 ANQGSEA, per germline. CDR3 length equals 14 residues. Germline trimming cut 3 bases from V and 5 bases from J; bases unmatched to any gene: 10. The CDR3 is CSVDEGAQKNEQYF. As DNA, the CDR3 is TGCAGCGTTGATGAGGGGGCGCAGAAAAACGAGCAGTACTTC.

V is TRBV29-1 and J is TRBJ1-1; D is unresolved. The CDR3 is 13 residues long. CDR1 and CDR2 (germline): SQVTM, ANQGSEA. Trimming cost V 3 bases and J 5 bases, with 13 bases left between them. CDR3 nucleotides: TGCAGCGTTGATGGTATCCGGGTAACTGAAGCTTTCTTT. This translates into CSVDGIRVTEAFF.

CDR3 residues: CASSPQRNTEAFF. CDR3 nucleotide sequence: TGTGCCAGCTCACCACAGAGGAACACTGAAGCTTTCTTT. The chain carries TRBV18 and TRBJ1-1; D gene uncertain. This CDR3 region has 13 residues. Between the trimmed V and J ends, which lost 1 base and 1 base, there was a span of 4 bases. Germline V gives CDR1 KGHSH, CDR2 LQKENI.

The chain uses TRBV2 and TRBJ2-1; 10 bases agree with TRBD2. V shed 6 bases, J shed 4 bases, and the junction held 6 bases outside the gene matches. The CDR3 sequence is 15 residues long. Germline assignment: CDR1 SNHLY and CDR2 FYNNEI. The chain's CDR3 is CASSQRGGTYNEQFF. CDR3 DNA: TGTGCCAGCAGCCAGCGGGGGGGCACGTACAATGAGCAGTTCTTC.

Worth noting for this clone: Compared with germline, one end of the junction differs, possibly owing to a read error. The chain has TRBV5-1 and TRBJ2-3; 11 nucleotides agree with TRBD2. The CDR3 totals 15 residues. Germline V lookup: CDR1 SGHRS, CDR2 YFSETQ. The CDR3 sequence: CASSEGLAGTDTQYF. The CDR3 DNA reads TGCGCCAGCAGCGAAGGACTAGCGGGTACAGACACGCAGTATTTT.

Only a few counts were recorded for this clone. This chain uses TRBV21-1 with TRBJ2-7; TRBD1, the D gene given by the table, was not confirmed from the DNA. TRBV21-1 is tagged as a pseudogene. This CDR3 has 12 residues. The CDR3 DNA reads TGTGCCAGCAGCAAAGACAACTACGAGCAGTACTTC. Its protein product is CASSKDNYEQYF.

In DNA, the CDR3 is TGCGCCAGCACCCTTAAGGGAGGGGCCGATACGCAGTATTTT. Amino acids: CASTLKGGADTQYF. The gene calls are TRBV5-1 and TRBJ2-3, with TRBD2 matching 7 bases. In germline, CDR1 is SGHRS, CDR2 YFSETQ. J was trimmed by 6 bases and V by 6 bases; bases with no gene match: 10. The CDR3 covers 14 residues.

The V call is TRBV6-1, the J call TRBJ1-5, with 7 nucleotides matching TRBD1. In germline, CDR1 is MNHNS, CDR2 SASEGT. V dropped 6 bases and J dropped 4; count of bases not matched to a gene: 6. The CDR3 totals 14 residues. The CDR3 region has the DNA TGTGCCAGCAGCTACACAGGGGATAATCAGCCCCAGCATTTT. Protein: CASSYTGDNQPQHF.

The chain joins TRBV4-2 to TRBJ2-2, with D possibly matching TRBD2 (5 bases). V lost 0 bases, J lost 5 bases, and 16 bases lay in between. This CDR3 comprises 17 residues. Germline-derived CDR1 and CDR2 are LGHNA and YNFKEQ. CDR3 coding DNA: TGTGCCAGCAGCCAAGAAAAGGTGCGGACTGGAACCGGGGAGCTGTTTTTT. As protein: CASSQEKVRTGTGELFF.

This clone has just a few counts. This rearrangement joins TRBV4-1 to TRBJ2-1, with a possible D match to TRBD1 (6 bases). Germline CDR1 reads MGHRA; CDR2 reads YSYEKL. The CDR3 totals 18 residues. V lost 2 bases and J lost 5, with 22 bases in between. CDR3 DNA: TGCGCCAGCAGCCAAAGGGATTTGCTTCCAAGGACAGACAATGAGCAGTTCTTC. This translates into CASSQRDLLPRTDNEQFF.

The V gene is TRBV9, the J gene TRBJ2-1; D not certain. This CDR3 region has 16 residues. CDR1 is SGDLS, CDR2 YYNGEE, per germline. V was shortened by 6 bases and J by 5 bases, with 21 bases between the two germline ends. CDR3 region: CASNQRSVPLHNEQFF. CDR3 nucleotide sequence: TGTGCCAGCAACCAGAGGTCCGTCCCCCTTCACAATGAGCAGTTCTTC.

The V and J genes are TRBV4-3 and TRBJ2-3; TRBD2 aligns across 9 bases. The V segment lost 1 base and the J segment 1 base; nucleotides outside the gene matches: 6. CDR1 and CDR2 from the germline V gene are LGHNA and YSLEER. The CDR3 runs 17 residues. CDR3 in amino acids: CASSQGNSGGRTDTQYF. The DNA for the CDR3 is TGCGCCAGCAGCCAAGGTAATAGCGGGGGCCGCACAGATACGCAGTATTTT.

The CDR3 region is CASSYGSGQETQYF. The CDR3 DNA reads as TGTGCCAGCAGTTACGGAAGCGGACAAGAGACCCAGTACTTC. This chain links TRBV6-5 with TRBJ2-5; D is perhaps TRBD2 (5 bases). CDR3 length: 14 residues. V gave up 2 bases and J gave up 2 bases, with 9 bases separating them. Germline CDR1 is MNHEY and CDR2 is SVGAGI.

The rearrangement uses TRBV6-1 and TRBJ1-2; 7 bases align to TRBD1. The CDR3 totals 14 residues. J was trimmed by 4 bases and V by 1 base; bases with no gene match: 3. Germline V CDR1 and CDR2: MNHNS, SASEGT. The CDR3, as DNA: TGTGCCAGCAGTGAAGGGGCAGGGGGCTATGGCTACACCTTC. Amino acid sequence: CASSEGAGGYGYTF.

This chain joins TRBV2 and TRBJ2-7; no firm D call. This CDR3 spans 14 amino acids. In germline, CDR1 is SNHLY, CDR2 FYNNEI. Between the trimmed V and J ends, which lost 0 bases and 3 bases, there was a span of 9 bases. CDR3 nucleotides: TGTGCCAGCAGTGAAGCCCGAGCGCTCTACGAGCAGTACTTC. Protein product: CASSEARALYEQYF.

This clone was observed a single time. The rearrangement links TRBV7-8 to TRBJ2-7; the D gene is possibly TRBD1 (5 bases). CDR1 SGHVS and CDR2 FQNEAQ come from the germline V gene. Between the trimmed V and J ends, which lost 6 bases and 2 bases, there was a span of 11 bases. The length of the CDR3 is 13 residues. As DNA, the CDR3 is TGTGCCAGCAGAAAACAGGTTGCCTACGAGCAGTACTTC. This translates into CASRKQVAYEQYF.

The chain has TRBV15 and TRBJ2-2; TRBD2 aligns across 7 bases. Trimming at V came to 3 bases and at J to 5 bases, leaving 9 bases not matched to a gene. There are 16 residues in the CDR3. Germline loops: CDR1 LNHNV, CDR2 YYDKDF (reference sequence). CDR3: CATSSERDYWTGELFF. CDR3 nucleotide sequence: TGTGCCACCAGCAGCGAACGGGACTATTGGACCGGGGAGCTGTTTTTT. The full variable domain, rest sourced from reference TRBV15 and TRBJ2-2, is DAMVIQNPRYQVTQFGKPVTLSCSQTLNHNVMYWYQQKSSQAPKLLFHYYDKDFNNEADTPDNFQSRRPNTSFCFLDIRSPGLGDTAMYLCATSSERDYWTGELFFGEGSRLTVL.

The rearrangement links TRBV11-2 to TRBJ1-1, with D unclear. V dropped 5 bases and J dropped 0 bases, with 22 bases sitting between them. Germline CDR1 and CDR2: SGHAT and FQNNGV. The CDR3 is 18 amino acids. CDR3 in DNA: TGTGCCAGCAGCCCAAGACTCACATTGAAACGAATGAACACTGAAGCTTTCTTT. It yields the protein CASSPRLTLKRMNTEAFF.

V usage is TRBV2 and J usage is TRBJ2-7, with TRBD1 matching 9 bases. CDR3 length equals 15 residues. Germline lookup yields CDR1 SNHLY and CDR2 FYNNEI. The trim removed 6 bases at V and 3 bases at J, leaving 9 bases unmatched. The CDR3 DNA follows: TGTGCCAGCAGCAAGAGACAGGGGGGGGACTACGAGCAGTACTTC. Translated, it gives CASSKRQGGDYEQYF.

The sample holds one count of this clone. This chain links TRBV4-2 with TRBJ2-7; D is undetermined. Germline V gives CDR1 LGHNA, CDR2 YNFKEQ. Trimming shortened V by 1 base and J by 7 bases, and 8 bases separated the two germline ends. This CDR3 comprises 12 residues. CDR3 sequence: CASSQGSKEQYF. The CDR3 nucleotides read TGTGCCAGCAGCCAAGGCAGTAAGGAGCAGTACTTC.

The J gene is TRBJ1-1, the V gene TRBV2; D is possibly TRBD1 (6 bases). The CDR3 extends over 17 amino acids. With 1 base removed from V and 2 bases from J, the gap between germline ends came to 17 bases. Germline assignment: CDR1 SNHLY and CDR2 FYNNEI. The CDR3 loop is CASSEGGRRAVNTEAFF. The CDR3 DNA reads TGTGCCAGCAGTGAAGGGGGGCGCAGGGCAGTTAACACTGAAGCTTTCTTT. Using reference TRBV2 and TRBJ1-1 for the parts outside the CDR3, the full variable domain is EPEVTQTPSHQVTQMGQEVILRCVPISNHLYFYWYRQILGQKVEFLVSFYNNEISEKSEIFDDQFSVERPDGSNFTLKIRSTKLEDSAMYFCASSEGGRRAVNTEAFFGQGTRLTVV.

The V and J genes are TRBV5-1 and TRBJ2-7; weak D call: TRBD1 (5 bases). V was trimmed by 0 bases and J by 3 bases, leaving 13 bases between them. The germline gives CDR1 SGHRS, CDR2 YFSETQ. The CDR3 sequence is 15 residues long. CDR3 protein: CASSLGQGWLYEQYF. The CDR3 coding sequence is TGCGCCAGCAGCTTGGGGCAGGGATGGCTCTACGAGCAGTACTTC.